This passage covers 28 T cell receptor beta chains from one sample sequenced in a study of PD-L1 blockade in urothelial cancer. Time point of the sample: peripheral blood 6 weeks after treatment start. Clones were read by immunoSEQ multiplex PCR, and TCRdb kept only the in-frame ones, dropping some. Of approximately 44,000 clones in the sample, roughly nine tenths were seen once. The source material was PBMCs, sampled around atezolizumab (anti-PD-L1) treatment. These receptors all stem from a man in his sixties or seventies with urothelial cancer.

The chain uses TRBV2 and TRBJ1-1; TRBD1 is a possible D gene (5 bases). V lost 6 bases to trimming and J lost 2 bases, with 13 bases between them. This CDR3 is 14 amino acids long. Germline-derived CDR1 and CDR2 are SNHLY and FYNNEI. Here the CDR3 DNA reads TGTGCCAGCAGCCGAAGCTGGGGCAACACTGAAGCTTTCTTT. Its protein product is CASSRSWGNTEAFF.

The chain links TRBV2 to TRBJ2-2; 9 nucleotides agree with TRBD2. CDR1 is SNHLY, CDR2 FYNNEI, per germline. With V trimmed by 6 bases and J by 5 bases, 19 bases remained unmatched. CDR3 length equals 19 residues. CDR3 in DNA: TGTGCCAGCAGAGTAGGGTCTAGCGGGATTCGCAGGGGAACCGGGGAGCTGTTTTTT. Amino acids: CASRVGSSGIRRGTGELFF.

The rearrangement uses TRBV5-1 and TRBJ1-6; 8 bases agree with TRBD1. The CDR3 extends over 14 amino acids. CDR1 is SGHRS and CDR2 is YFSETQ in the germline V gene. V lost 5 bases to trimming and J lost 7 bases; unmatched junction nucleotides: 5. The CDR3 protein is CASSQGANNSPLHF. CDR3 bases: TGCGCCAGCAGTCAGGGGGCGAACAATTCACCCCTCCACTTT.

J is TRBJ1-2 and V is TRBV30; 8 positions agree with TRBD1. CDR3 length equals 14 residues. The V and J ends lost 0 bases and 4 bases, in that order; junction bases with no gene match: 4. Germline CDR1 and CDR2: GTSNPN and SVGIG (reference sequence). The CDR3 here is CAWSVVGQAYGYTF. In DNA form, the CDR3 reads TGTGCCTGGAGTGTCGTGGGACAGGCCTATGGCTACACCTTC.

The chain combines TRBV6-5 with TRBJ1-1; 11 bases map to TRBD1. V lost 1 base, J lost 8 bases, and 6 bases stayed unmatched. The CDR3 spans 15 residues. The germline V gene has CDR1 MNHEY and CDR2 SVGAGI. The CDR3 DNA reads as TGTGCCAGCAGTTACTTGGGACAGGGGGTCTTGGAAGCTTTCTTT. Its protein is CASSYLGQGVLEAFF.

CDR3 DNA: TGTGCCAGCAGCTTAGTGGCAGGGTTCACCTCTGGAAACACCATATATTTT. As protein: CASSLVAGFTSGNTIYF. The rearrangement uses TRBV7-8 and TRBJ1-3, with D perhaps matching TRBD1 (5 bases). V shed 1 base and J shed 0 bases, with 13 bases lying between them. The CDR3 consists of 17 residues. CDR1 and CDR2 (germline): SGHVS, FQNEAQ.

The CDR3 loop reads CASSYPHTDTQYF. In DNA, the CDR3 is TGTGCCAGCAGCTATCCACACACAGATACGCAGTATTTT. The gene calls are TRBV5-5 and TRBJ2-3; D remains ambiguous. The CDR3 has 13 residues. The germline V gene encodes CDR1 SGHKS and CDR2 YYEKEE (reference sequence). Trimming left V 3 bases short and J 2 bases short, with 7 bases between.

V and J are TRBV18 and TRBJ1-4, with TRBD1 identical over 8 bases. CDR1 is KGHSH and CDR2 is LQKENI in the germline V gene. V lost 4 bases and J lost 7; bases outside the gene matches: 8. The CDR3 covers 15 residues. The CDR3 region is CASSLNRDRSEKLFF. The CDR3 DNA is TGTGCCAGCTCACTAAACCGGGACAGGAGTGAAAAACTGTTTTTT.

This clone was counted once. The rearrangement uses TRBV5-6 and TRBJ2-1; D may be TRBD2 (5 bases). The germline V gene encodes CDR1 SGHDT and CDR2 YYEEEE. This CDR3 spans 13 amino acids. Trimming cost V 0 bases and J 10 bases, with 11 bases left between them. The CDR3 region is CASSLAGPGEQFF. DNA of the CDR3: TGTGCCAGCAGCTTGGCAGGACCGGGGGAGCAGTTCTTC.

The V and J genes are TRBV14 and TRBJ2-1; D is perhaps TRBD2 (7 bases). This CDR3 comprises 15 residues. CDR1 and CDR2 (germline): SGHDN, FVKESK. V was cut by 4 bases and J by 4 bases, with 14 bases left in between. The CDR3: CASSLPRGGYNEQFF. CDR3 in DNA: TGTGCCAGCAGCCTCCCGAGGGGGGGTTACAATGAGCAGTTCTTC.

The chain combines TRBV5-1 with TRBJ2-2; D possibly corresponds to TRBD2 (6 bases). Trimming stripped 2 bases from V and 1 base from J, with 9 bases between. CDR1 and CDR2 from the germline V gene are SGHRS and YFSETQ. The CDR3 sequence is 15 residues long. The CDR3, as DNA: TGCGCCAGCAGCTTTGGGGGGATGAACACCGGGGAGCTGTTTTTT. This gives the protein CASSFGGMNTGELFF.

The gene calls are TRBV27 and TRBJ1-5, with TRBD1 as a possible D gene (6 bases). CDR3 length equals 15 residues. The germline V gene has CDR1 MNHEY and CDR2 SMNVEV (reference sequence). With 8 bases removed from V and 4 bases from J, the gap between germline ends came to 18 bases. The CDR3: CASRGEGVSNQPQHF. In DNA, the CDR3 is TGTGCCAGCCGAGGAGAGGGGGTATCGAATCAGCCCCAGCATTTT.

This sequence joins TRBV6-1 and TRBJ1-1, with D perhaps matching TRBD1 (5 bases). The germline V and J ends were trimmed by 5 bases and 0 bases, with 10 bases remaining between them. Germline assignment: CDR1 MNHNS and CDR2 SASEGT. This CDR3 spans 14 amino acids. In nucleotides, the CDR3 is TGTGCCAGCAGTAGAGACAGAATGAACACTGAAGCTTTCTTT. This gives the protein CASSRDRMNTEAFF.

V is TRBV4-1 and J is TRBJ2-3; 10 nucleotides match TRBD2. Germline V gene sequence: CDR1 MGHRA, CDR2 YSYEKL. This CDR3 spans 18 amino acids. Unmatched junction bases numbered 8, after V lost 0 bases and J lost 2 bases. CDR3 nucleotides: TGCGCCAGCAGCCAAGACGCGGCTAGCGGGAGATACACAGATACGCAGTATTTT. Protein product: CASSQDAASGRYTDTQYF.

About this clone: One junction end disagrees with the germline gene, perhaps due to a read error. V usage is TRBV20-1 and J usage is TRBJ1-1; the D is unclear. This CDR3 has 11 residues. Germline values: CDR1 DFQATT, CDR2 SNEGSKA (reference sequence). CDR3 residues: CSARAGAEAFF. The CDR3 DNA is TGCAGTGCTAGAGCGGGAGCTGAGGCTTTCTTT.

V and J are TRBV25-1 and TRBJ1-3, with 7 nucleotides matching TRBD1. This CDR3 is 15 amino acids long. Trimming at V came to 2 bases and at J to 3 bases, leaving 4 bases not matched to a gene. Germline assignment: CDR1 MGHDK and CDR2 SYGVNS. CDR3 sequence reads: CASSETGVGGNTIYF. DNA for the CDR3: TGTGCCAGCAGTGAAACAGGGGTGGGTGGAAACACCATATATTTT.

The chain has TRBV5-3 and TRBJ2-7, with TRBD2 matching 7 bases. TRBV5-3 is marked as an open reading frame, function uncertain. J was trimmed by 1 base and V by 0 bases; bases with no gene match: 7. The CDR3 length is 16 residues. In DNA, the CDR3 is TGTGCCAGAAGCTTGGAGGCCAGGGAGGGATCCTACGAGCAGTACTTC. Protein product: CARSLEAREGSYEQYF.

V gene TRBV14 combines with J gene TRBJ2-7; 8 bases align to TRBD2. CDR3 length: 16 residues. V shed 1 base and J 6 bases; nucleotides not matched to a gene: 11. Looked up from germline, CDR1 is SGHDN and CDR2 is FVKESK. The CDR3, as DNA: TGTGCCAGCAGCCAAGCGATGAGCGGGAGTTGGGTCGAGCAGTACTTC. It yields the protein CASSQAMSGSWVEQYF.

The chain recombines TRBV25-1 with TRBJ2-5; no clear D gene. Trimming took off 4 bases at V and 4 bases at J, with 10 bases between the two ends. This CDR3 is built from 13 residues. Germline V gene lookup returns CDR1 MGHDK and CDR2 SYGVNS. The CDR3 region has the DNA TGTGCCAGCAGTGGAATGTTCGGAGAGACCCAGTACTTC. This translates into CASSGMFGETQYF.

The V gene is TRBV5-1, the J gene TRBJ1-2; D is unresolved. The CDR3 has 13 residues. Trimming shortened V by 0 bases and J by 3 bases, and 6 bases separated the two germline ends. CDR1 is SGHRS and CDR2 is YFSETQ in the germline V gene. CDR3 sequence reads: CASSLGEDYGYTF. The CDR3 bases are TGCGCCAGCAGCTTGGGCGAAGACTATGGCTACACCTTC.

The rearrangement uses TRBV10-2 and TRBJ1-2; D unclear. The CDR3 runs to 14 residues. Germline V lookup: CDR1 WSHSY, CDR2 SAAADI. Trimming left V 6 bases short and J 6 bases short, with 17 bases between. The CDR3 DNA follows: TGCGCCAGCAGAGAATACGGGGAAGAGAATGGCTACACCTTC. Its translation is CASREYGEENGYTF.

The chain is built from TRBV7-8 and TRBJ2-3; D not resolved. V was trimmed by 4 bases and J by 0 bases, leaving 14 bases between them. The CDR3 has 16 amino acids. Germline V gives CDR1 SGHVS, CDR2 FQNEAQ. CDR3 residues: CASSSKRLGSTDTQYF. DNA of the CDR3: TGTGCCAGCAGCTCCAAGAGACTGGGTAGCACAGATACGCAGTATTTT.

The chain is built from TRBV18 and TRBJ2-2; 10 bases are shared with TRBD2. CDR3 size: 17 residues. Germline assignment: CDR1 KGHSH and CDR2 LQKENI. Trimming at V came to 0 bases and at J to 1 base, leaving 2 bases not matched to a gene. The CDR3 sequence: CASSPPASGRNTGELFF. CDR3 bases: TGTGCCAGCTCACCACCGGCTAGCGGGAGGAACACCGGGGAGCTGTTTTTT.

This chain links TRBV5-1 with TRBJ1-3, with D possibly TRBD1 on 6 matching bases. V dropped 4 bases and J dropped 4 bases, with 15 bases sitting between them. Germline V gives CDR1 SGHRS, CDR2 YFSETQ. The CDR3 covers 15 residues. Here the CDR3 reads CASSLTGAMGNTIYF. CDR3 bases: TGCGCCAGCAGCCTGACAGGAGCTATGGGAAACACCATATATTTT.

The J gene is TRBJ2-5, the V gene TRBV2, with 16 bases fitting TRBD2. CDR1 SNHLY and CDR2 FYNNEI come from the germline V gene. Trimming cost V 6 bases and J 2 bases; bases outside gene matches: 0. This CDR3 is 15 amino acids long. This chain's CDR3 is CASRGLAGGQETQYF. The CDR3 region has the DNA TGTGCCAGCAGGGGACTAGCGGGAGGGCAAGAGACCCAGTACTTC.

The V and J genes are TRBV2 and TRBJ2-1, with 9 bases aligning to TRBD2. Germline lookup yields CDR1 SNHLY and CDR2 FYNNEI. Losses at the gene ends were 6 bases for V and 2 bases for J; bases not matched to a gene: 14. CDR3 length equals 18 residues. The CDR3 loop is CASRGLAGPPPAYNEQFF. The CDR3 region has the DNA TGTGCCAGCAGGGGGCTAGCGGGACCCCCCCCCGCCTACAATGAGCAGTTCTTC.

The rearrangement joins TRBV19 to TRBJ1-5; a possible D gene is TRBD1 (5 bases). Germline lookup yields CDR1 LNHDA and CDR2 SQIVND (reference sequence). Trimming removed 3 bases from V and 2 bases from J, with 11 bases in between. The CDR3 spans 15 residues. CDR3 DNA sequence: TGTGCCAGTAGTATGCCGGGGGTAGGCAATCAGCCCCAGCATTTT. It translates to CASSMPGVGNQPQHF.

The rearrangement joins TRBV15 to TRBJ2-7; D gene uncertain. This CDR3 region has 13 residues. V lost 1 base and J lost 4, with 8 bases in between. Germline V lookup: CDR1 LNHNV, CDR2 YYDKDF (reference sequence). CDR3 nucleotide sequence: TGTGCCACCAGCAGAGCGGTGAATTACGAGCAGTACTTC. Translated: CATSRAVNYEQYF.